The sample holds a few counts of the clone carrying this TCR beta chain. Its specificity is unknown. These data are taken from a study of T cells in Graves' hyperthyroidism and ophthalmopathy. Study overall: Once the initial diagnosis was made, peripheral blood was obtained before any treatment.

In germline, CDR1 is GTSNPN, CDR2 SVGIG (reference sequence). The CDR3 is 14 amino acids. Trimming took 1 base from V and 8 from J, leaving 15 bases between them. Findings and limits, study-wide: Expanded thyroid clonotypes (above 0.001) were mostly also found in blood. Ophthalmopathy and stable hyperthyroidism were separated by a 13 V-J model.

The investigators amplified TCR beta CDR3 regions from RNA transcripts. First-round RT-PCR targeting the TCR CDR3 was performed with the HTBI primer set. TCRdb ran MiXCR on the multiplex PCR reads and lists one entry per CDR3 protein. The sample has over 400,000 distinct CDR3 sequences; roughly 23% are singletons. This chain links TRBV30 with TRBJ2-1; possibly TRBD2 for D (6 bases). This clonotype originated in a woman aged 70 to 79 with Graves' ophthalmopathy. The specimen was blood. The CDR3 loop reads CAWSGVMRRDEQFF. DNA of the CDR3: TGTGCCTGGAGTGGGGTTATGCGGAGGGATGAGCAGTTCTTC.